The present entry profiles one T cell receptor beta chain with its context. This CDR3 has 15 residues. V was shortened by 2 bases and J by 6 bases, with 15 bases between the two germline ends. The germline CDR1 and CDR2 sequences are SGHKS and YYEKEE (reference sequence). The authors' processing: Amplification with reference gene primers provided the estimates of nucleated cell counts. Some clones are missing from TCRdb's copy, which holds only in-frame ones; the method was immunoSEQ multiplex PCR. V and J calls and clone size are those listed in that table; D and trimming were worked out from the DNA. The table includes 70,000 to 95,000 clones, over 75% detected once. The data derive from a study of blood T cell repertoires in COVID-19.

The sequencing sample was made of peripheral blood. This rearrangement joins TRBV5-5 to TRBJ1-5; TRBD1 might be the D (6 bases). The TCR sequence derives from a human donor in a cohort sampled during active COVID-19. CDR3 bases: TGTGCCAGCAGCTTAACAACAGGGTTAGGTCAGCCCCAGCATTTT. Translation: CASSLTTGLGQPQHF. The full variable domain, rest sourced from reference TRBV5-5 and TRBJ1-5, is DAGVTQSPTHLIKTRGQQVTLRCSPISGHKSVSWYQQVLGQGPQFIFQYYEKEERGRGNFPDRFSARQFPNYSSELNVNALLLGDSALYLCASSLTTGLGQPQHFGDGTRLSIL.